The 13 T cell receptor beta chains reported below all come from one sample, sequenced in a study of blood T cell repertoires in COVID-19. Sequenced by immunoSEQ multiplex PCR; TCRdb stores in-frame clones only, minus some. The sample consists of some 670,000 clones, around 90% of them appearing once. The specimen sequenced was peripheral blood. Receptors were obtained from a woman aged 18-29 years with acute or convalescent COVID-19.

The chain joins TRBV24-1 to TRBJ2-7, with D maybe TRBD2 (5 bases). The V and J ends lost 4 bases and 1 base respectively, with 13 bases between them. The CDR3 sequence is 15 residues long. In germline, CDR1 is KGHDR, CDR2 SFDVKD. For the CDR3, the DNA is TGTGCCACCAGTGACCCCCGGGGTGGATCCTACGAGCAGTACTTC. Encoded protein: CATSDPRGGSYEQYF.

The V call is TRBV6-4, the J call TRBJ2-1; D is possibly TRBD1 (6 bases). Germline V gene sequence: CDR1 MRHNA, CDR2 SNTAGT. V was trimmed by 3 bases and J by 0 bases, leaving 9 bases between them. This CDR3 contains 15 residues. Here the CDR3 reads CASSEGGVSYNEQFF. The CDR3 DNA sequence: TGTGCCAGCAGTGAAGGGGGTGTCTCCTACAATGAGCAGTTCTTC.

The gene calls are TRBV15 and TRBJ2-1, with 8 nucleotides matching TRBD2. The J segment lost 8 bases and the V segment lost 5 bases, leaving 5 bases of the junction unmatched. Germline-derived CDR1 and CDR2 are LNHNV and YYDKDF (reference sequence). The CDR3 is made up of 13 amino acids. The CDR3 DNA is TGTGCCACCAGCGTCCGGGAGGGCCATGAGCAGTTCTTC. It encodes CATSVREGHEQFF.

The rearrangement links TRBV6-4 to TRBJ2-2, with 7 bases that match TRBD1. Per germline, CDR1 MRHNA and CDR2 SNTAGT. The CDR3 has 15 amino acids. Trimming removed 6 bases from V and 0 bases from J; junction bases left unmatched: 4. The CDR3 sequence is CASSGTDANTGELFF. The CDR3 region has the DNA TGTGCCAGCAGCGGGACAGATGCGAACACCGGGGAGCTGTTTTTT.

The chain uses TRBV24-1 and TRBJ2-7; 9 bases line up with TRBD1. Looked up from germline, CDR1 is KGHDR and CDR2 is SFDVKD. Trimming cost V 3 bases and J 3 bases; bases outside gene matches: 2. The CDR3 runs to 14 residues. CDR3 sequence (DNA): TGTGCCACCAGTGATACGACAGGGGGCTACGAGCAGTACTTC. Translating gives CATSDTTGGYEQYF.

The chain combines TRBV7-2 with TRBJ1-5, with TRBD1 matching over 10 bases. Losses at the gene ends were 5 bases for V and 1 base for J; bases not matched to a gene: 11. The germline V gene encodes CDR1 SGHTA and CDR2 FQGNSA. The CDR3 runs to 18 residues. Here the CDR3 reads CASSALDRGLVSNQPQHF. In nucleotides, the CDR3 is TGTGCCAGCAGCGCCCTTGACAGGGGGCTGGTGAGCAATCAGCCCCAGCATTTT.

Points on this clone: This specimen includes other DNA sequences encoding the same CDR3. In nucleotides, the CDR3 is TGTGCCAGCAGTTCCACCGGGACAGGCTCCTACGAGCAGTACTTC. This encodes CASSSTGTGSYEQYF. This chain joins TRBV27 and TRBJ2-7; 8 nucleotides line up with TRBD1. CDR1 MNHEY and CDR2 SMNVEV come from the germline V gene (reference sequence). J lost 0 bases, V lost 4 bases, and 5 bases had no gene match. CDR3 length: 15 amino acids.

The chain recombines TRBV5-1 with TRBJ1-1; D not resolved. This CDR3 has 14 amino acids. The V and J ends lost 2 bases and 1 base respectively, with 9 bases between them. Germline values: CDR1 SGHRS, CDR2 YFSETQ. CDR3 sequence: CASSFDSGNTEAFF. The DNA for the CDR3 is TGCGCCAGCAGCTTTGATAGCGGGAACACTGAAGCTTTCTTT.

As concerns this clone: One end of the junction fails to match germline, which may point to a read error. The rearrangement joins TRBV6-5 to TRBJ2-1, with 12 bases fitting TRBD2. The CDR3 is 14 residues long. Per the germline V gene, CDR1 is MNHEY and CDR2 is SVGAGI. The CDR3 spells CASTPSQATSGGLF. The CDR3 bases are TGTGCCAGCACCCCGAGTCAGGCGACTAGCGGGGGTCTCTTC.

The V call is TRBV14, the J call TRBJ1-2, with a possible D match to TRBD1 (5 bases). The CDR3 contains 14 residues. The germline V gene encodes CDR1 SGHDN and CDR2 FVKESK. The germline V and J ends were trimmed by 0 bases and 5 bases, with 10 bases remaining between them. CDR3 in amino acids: CASSQEKDIYGYTF. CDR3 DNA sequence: TGTGCCAGCAGCCAAGAGAAGGACATTTATGGCTACACCTTC.

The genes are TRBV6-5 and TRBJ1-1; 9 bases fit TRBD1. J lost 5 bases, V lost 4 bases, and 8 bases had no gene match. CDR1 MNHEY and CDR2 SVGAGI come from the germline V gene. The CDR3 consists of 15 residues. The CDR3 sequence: CASSSYRGQGTEAFF. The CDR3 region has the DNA TGTGCCAGCAGTTCCTACAGGGGGCAAGGGACTGAAGCTTTCTTT.

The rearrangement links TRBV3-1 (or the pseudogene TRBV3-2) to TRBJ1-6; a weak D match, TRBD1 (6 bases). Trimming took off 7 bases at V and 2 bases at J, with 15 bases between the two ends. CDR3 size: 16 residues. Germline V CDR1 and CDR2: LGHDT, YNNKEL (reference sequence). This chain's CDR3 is CASNLGGGAYNSPLHF. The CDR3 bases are TGTGCCAGCAACCTAGGAGGGGGGGCCTATAATTCACCCCTCCACTTT.

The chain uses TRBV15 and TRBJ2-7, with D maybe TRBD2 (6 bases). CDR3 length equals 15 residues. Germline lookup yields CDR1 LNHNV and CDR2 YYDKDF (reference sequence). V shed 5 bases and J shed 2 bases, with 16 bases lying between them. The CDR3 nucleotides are TGTGCCACCAGCGCCCAGGAGGGGACCACCTACGAGCAGTACTTC. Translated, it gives CATSAQEGTTYEQYF.